The TCR beta chain described here comes from a study of blood T cell repertoires in COVID-19. In the original processing: Amplified reference gene primers provided the basis for estimating nucleated cell counts. The data were produced by immunoSEQ multiplex PCR, yet TCRdb's version contains in-frame clones alone and is incomplete. Clone size and the V and J calls come from that table; the DNA yielded D and trimming. The sample includes roughly 330,000 clones, around 87% of them seen just once. The germline V and J ends were trimmed by 8 bases and 2 bases, with 10 bases remaining between them. CDR1 is MNHEY and CDR2 is SVGAGI in the germline V gene. This CDR3 contains 13 residues. Symptom resolution, clearance, or two negative PCRs marked the recovered donors of Cohort 3.

The receptor was derived from a woman in her twenties or thirties who had recovered from COVID-19. The sequenced sample consisted of PBMCs or T cells enriched from blood (not recorded which). This chain connects TRBV6-5 to TRBJ1-5, with D uncertain. CDR3 in DNA: TGTGCCAGCGGAGGACTTGGCAATCAGCCCCAGCATTTT. Its protein product is CASGGLGNQPQHF.